Following are 17 T cell receptor beta chains from one sample sequenced in a study of T cell responses to AZD1222 COVID-19 vaccine. Clones were read by immunoSEQ multiplex PCR, and TCRdb kept only the in-frame ones, dropping some. The sample holds about 86,000 clones; roughly 90% are singletons and the top ten take roughly 6%. The sample in question was peripheral blood, obtained on day 0 of AZD1222 vaccination. These TCRs come from an adult in good health.

This clone appeared a single time. The rearrangement uses TRBV28 and TRBJ2-3; 7 bases match TRBD2. With V trimmed by 3 bases and J by 5 bases, 8 bases remained unmatched. From germline, CDR1 is MDHEN and CDR2 SYDVKM. The CDR3 is made up of 15 amino acids. The CDR3 nucleotides read TGTGCCAGCAGTTTCGGGGCGGGAGTTGAAGATACGCAGTATTTT. It yields the protein CASSFGAGVEDTQYF. The full variable domain, its missing parts supplied by reference TRBV28 and TRBJ2-3, is DVKVTQSSRYLVKRTGEKVFLECVQDMDHENMFWYRQDPGLGLRLIYFSYDVKMKEKGDIPEGYSVSREKKERFSLILESASTNQTSMYLCASSFGAGVEDTQYFGPGTRLTVL.

This chain connects TRBV5-1 to TRBJ2-3; no clear D gene. The germline CDR1 and CDR2 sequences are SGHRS and YFSETQ. The length of the CDR3 is 14 residues. Trimming removed 0 bases at V and 0 bases at J, with 5 bases between. The CDR3 protein is CASSLVSSTDTQYF. The DNA of the CDR3 is TGCGCCAGCAGCTTGGTTTCTAGCACAGATACGCAGTATTTT.

The chain combines TRBV12-3 or TRBV12-4 with TRBJ2-7, with TRBD2 as a possible D gene (6 bases). This CDR3 region has 13 residues. Trimming shortened V by 7 bases and J by 3 bases, and 13 bases separated the two germline ends. CDR3 amino acids: CASITGLRYEQYF. CDR3 sequence (DNA): TGTGCCAGCATTACGGGACTTCGCTACGAGCAGTACTTC.

The chain employs TRBV28 and TRBJ1-1; no definite D call. The CDR3 totals 14 residues. The germline gives CDR1 MDHEN, CDR2 SYDVKM. Trimming pared 6 bases from V and 4 bases from J, leaving 15 bases between. CDR3 DNA: TGTGCCAGCAGCCGACCACGGAGAGGCACTGAAGCTTTCTTT. Its translation: CASSRPRRGTEAFF.

The chain carries TRBV19 and TRBJ1-2; the D is unclear. The germline V and J ends were trimmed by 7 bases and 0 bases, with 12 bases remaining between them. Germline lookup yields CDR1 LNHDA and CDR2 SQIVND (reference sequence). The CDR3 has 14 residues. The DNA of the CDR3 is TGTGCCAGTAAGGGAGACCCGACTAACTATGGCTACACCTTC. This translates into CASKGDPTNYGYTF.

This chain uses TRBV21-1 with TRBJ1-6. TRBV21-1 constitutes a pseudogene. The CDR3 has 15 amino acids. CDR3 DNA sequence: TGTGCCAGCAGCGGGGGGGCGGCAGTTTGTTCACCCCTCCACTTT. This encodes CASSGGAAVCSPLHF.

DNA for the CDR3: TGCGCCAGCAGCCAAGATGGGATTTTGGGGCCCCAAGAGACCCAGTACTTC. It translates to CASSQDGILGPQETQYF. This chain uses TRBV4-3 with TRBJ2-5, with a tentative D call TRBD1 (5 bases). The CDR3 covers 17 residues. The ends were cut back, 0 bases at V and 1 base at J, with 15 bases in the middle. CDR1 LGHNA and CDR2 YSLEER come from the germline V gene.

The CDR3 DNA reads as TGTGCCAGCAGCACCCACGGGACTAGTAGGTCTCGTGAGCAGTTCTTC. Its translation: CASSTHGTSRSREQFF. The rearrangement uses TRBV19 and TRBJ2-1, with 8 bases lining up with TRBD2. V trimming: 9 bases; J trimming: 9 bases; junction bases outside the gene matches: 19. Germline V CDR1 and CDR2: LNHDA, SQIVND (reference sequence). The CDR3 consists of 16 residues.

The chain links TRBV13 to TRBJ2-1, with D perhaps TRBD2 (6 bases). The CDR3 is 15 residues long. The germline CDR1 and CDR2 sequences are PRHDT and FYEKMQ (reference sequence). With 5 bases removed from V and 2 bases from J, the gap between germline ends came to 13 bases. CDR3 sequence (DNA): TGTGCCAGCAGCCACGGGAGATCGACCTACAATGAGCAGTTCTTC. Translation gives CASSHGRSTYNEQFF. The full variable domain, rest sourced from reference TRBV13 and TRBJ2-1, is AAGVIQSPRHLIKEKRETATLKCYPIPRHDTVYWYQQGPGQDPQFLISFYEKMQSDKGSIPDRFSAQQFSDYHSELNMSSLELGDSALYFCASSHGRSTYNEQFFGPGTRLTVL.

V gene TRBV28 combines with J gene TRBJ1-5; maybe TRBD1 (6 bases). Germline loops: CDR1 MDHEN, CDR2 SYDVKM. This CDR3 has 15 residues. Trimming removed 1 base from V and 3 bases from J, with 10 bases in between. The CDR3 region is CASSLLGAANQPQHF. CDR3 bases: TGTGCCAGCAGTTTATTGGGGGCGGCCAATCAGCCCCAGCATTTT.

CDR3 bases: TGCGCCAGCAGCCAAGCGAGGGCCGCCTACAATGAGCAGTTCTTC. Protein: CASSQARAAYNEQFF. The rearrangement links TRBV4-3 to TRBJ2-1; D perhaps matches TRBD2 (5 bases). CDR3 length: 15 residues. Germline assignment: CDR1 LGHNA and CDR2 YSLEER. The V end lost 1 base, the J end lost 2 bases, and 9 bases lay between the germline ends.

The chain employs TRBV2 and TRBJ2-3; TRBD1 aligns across 8 bases. Unmatched junction bases numbered 13, after V lost 6 bases and J lost 2 bases. The CDR3 has 17 amino acids. Germline loops: CDR1 SNHLY, CDR2 FYNNEI. CDR3 in DNA: TGTGCCAGCAGGAGGGGGGAGACAGGGGCCTTCACAGATACGCAGTATTTT. This translates into CASRRGETGAFTDTQYF.

Only one count was recorded for this clone. The chain employs TRBV19 and TRBJ2-7; 10 positions match TRBD2. This CDR3 has 14 amino acids. Unmatched junction bases numbered 11, after V lost 10 bases and J lost 5 bases. Germline-derived CDR1 and CDR2 are LNHDA and SQIVND (reference sequence). The CDR3 is CATLAGAGYHEQYF. In nucleotides, the CDR3 is TGTGCCACTCTAGCGGGGGCAGGGTACCACGAGCAGTACTTC.

V is TRBV7-9 and J is TRBJ2-7; no firm D call. The CDR3 totals 14 residues. CDR1 and CDR2 from the germline V gene are SEHNR and FQNEAQ (reference sequence). Trimming cost V 8 bases and J 0 bases, with 14 bases left between them. CDR3 coding DNA: TGTGCCAGCGGGCTTCCGCTACTCTCCTACGAGCAGTACTTC. As protein: CASGLPLLSYEQYF. Supplemented by reference TRBV7-9 and TRBJ2-7, the full variable domain reads DTGVSQNPRHKITKRGQNVTFRCDPISEHNRLYWYRQTLGQGPEFLTYFQNEAQLEKSRLLSDRFSAERPKGSFSTLEIQRTEQGDSAMYLCASGLPLLSYEQYFGPGTRLTVT.

The V call is TRBV10-3, the J call TRBJ2-3; D gene unclear. Germline CDR1 reads ENHRY; CDR2 reads SYGVKD. Trimming took 10 bases from V and 6 from J, leaving 14 bases between them. CDR3 length: 12 residues. CDR3: CATQDRGDTQYF. For the CDR3, the DNA is TGTGCCACCCAGGACCGTGGGGATACGCAGTATTTT.

The V gene is TRBV18, the J gene TRBJ2-7, with D possibly TRBD1 on 6 matching bases. This CDR3 comprises 16 residues. V dropped 0 bases and J dropped 3 bases, with 15 bases sitting between them. Germline CDR1 is KGHSH and CDR2 is LQKENI. This CDR3 is CASSPPSSDRSYEQYF. CDR3 in DNA: TGTGCCAGCTCACCACCAAGTTCAGACAGGAGCTACGAGCAGTACTTC. Full variable domain (remainder filled in from reference TRBV18 and TRBJ2-7): NAGVMQNPRHLVRRRGQEARLRCSPMKGHSHVYWYRQLPEEGLKFMVYLQKENIIDESGMPKERFSAEFPKEGPSILRIQQVVRGDSAAYFCASSPPSSDRSYEQYFGPGTRLTVT.

The J gene is TRBJ2-5, the V gene TRBV18, with D tentatively TRBD2 (5 bases). Germline assignment: CDR1 KGHSH and CDR2 LQKENI. Trimming cost V 3 bases and J 3 bases, with 5 bases left between them. CDR3 length equals 12 residues. The CDR3 here is CASSPGEETQYF. Written as DNA, the CDR3 is TGTGCCAGCTCACCGGGAGAAGAGACCCAGTACTTC.